This entry describes one T cell receptor (beta chain). Some clones are missing from TCRdb's copy, which holds only in-frame ones; the method was immunoSEQ multiplex PCR. The sample carries some 200,000 clones, under 90% recorded once. The sample belongs to a study of blood T cell repertoires in COVID-19. Study summary: T cells, B-cell-depleted T cells, or PBMCs supplied cDNA or gDNA.

The CDR3 consists of 15 residues. Germline V gene sequence: CDR1 MNHEY, CDR2 SVGAGI. J gave up 2 bases and V 8 bases, and 11 bases lay outside the gene matches. V is TRBV6-5 and J is TRBJ1-1; TRBD1 matches 7 bases. The source is a woman aged 45-65 years who had been exposed to COVID-19. What was sequenced was PBMCs or T cells enriched from blood (not recorded which). The CDR3, as DNA: TGTGCCAGCGAGAAATACAGGGGAGGAAACACTGAAGCTTTCTTT. This encodes CASEKYRGGNTEAFF.